Listed here are 25 T cell receptor beta chains from one sample, sequenced in a study of blood T cell repertoires in COVID-19. Generated by immunoSEQ multiplex PCR, the TCRdb table keeps only in-frame clones and is missing some. The sample carries some 76,000 clones, approximately 78% recorded once. Specimen: peripheral blood. The receptors here all came from a human donor in a cohort sampled during active COVID-19.

The V gene is TRBV9, the J gene TRBJ1-6, with 8 bases aligning to TRBD1. There are 18 residues in the CDR3. V lost 3 bases and J lost 2; bases outside the gene matches: 10. CDR1 SGDLS and CDR2 YYNGEE come from the germline V gene. CDR3 region: CASSADPTGGPYNSPLHF. The CDR3 nucleotides are TGTGCCAGCAGCGCTGACCCAACAGGGGGACCCTATAATTCACCCCTCCACTTT.

The chain links TRBV7-3 to TRBJ1-1; D ambiguous. Germline CDR1 reads SGHTA; CDR2 reads FQGTGA. CDR3 length equals 14 residues. V lost 3 bases and J 2 bases, leaving 10 bases between the germline ends. The CDR3 is CASSFSRSNTEAFF. The CDR3 DNA follows: TGTGCCAGCAGCTTTAGCAGATCTAACACTGAAGCTTTCTTT.

The chain uses TRBV3-1 (or the pseudogene TRBV3-2) and TRBJ1-5, with D perhaps matching TRBD1 (5 bases). The ends were cut back, 7 bases at V and 2 bases at J, with 12 bases in the middle. Germline values: CDR1 LGHDT, CDR2 YNNKEL (reference sequence). This CDR3 region has 14 residues. The CDR3 loop reads CASTHSGGNQPQHF. The CDR3 DNA follows: TGTGCCAGCACCCATTCGGGGGGCAATCAGCCCCAGCATTTT.

The chain combines TRBV2 with TRBJ1-1, with D perhaps TRBD1 (5 bases). The germline CDR1 and CDR2 sequences are SNHLY and FYNNEI. V lost 3 bases and J lost 0, with 11 bases in between. The CDR3 sequence is 15 residues long. The CDR3: CASSDDSLMNTEAFF. The CDR3 nucleotides read TGTGCCAGCAGTGACGACAGCCTAATGAACACTGAAGCTTTCTTT.

Of note for this clone: This specimen includes other DNA sequences encoding the same CDR3. The rearrangement links TRBV5-1 to TRBJ2-7; no clear D gene. The CDR3 covers 13 residues. Germline V gene data show CDR1 as SGHRS and CDR2 as YFSETQ. Trimming shortened V by 0 bases and J by 3 bases, and 7 bases separated the two germline ends. As DNA, the CDR3 is TGCGCCAGCAGCTTGGCCGAGAGCTACGAGCAGTACTTC. Its translation is CASSLAESYEQYF.

The count of this clone is one. CDR3 protein: CASSLRTGDNEQFF. CDR3 sequence (DNA): TGCGCCAGCAGTCTAAGGACAGGGGACAATGAGCAGTTCTTC. The V call is TRBV5-1, the J call TRBJ2-1, with 9 bases fitting TRBD1. This CDR3 contains 14 residues. The germline V gene encodes CDR1 SGHRS and CDR2 YFSETQ. V dropped 5 bases and J dropped 5; count of bases not matched to a gene: 5.

In this sample, this clone turned up a few times. J is TRBJ2-4 and V is TRBV5-1; possibly TRBD1 for D (5 bases). Trimming removed 4 bases at V and 8 bases at J, with 22 bases between. The V gene's germline CDR1 is SGHRS and CDR2 YFSETQ. The CDR3 covers 16 residues. The CDR3 region has the DNA TGCGCCAGCAGCCTGTACGGAAACCAGGGTCTGGACATTCAGTACTTC. Protein sequence: CASSLYGNQGLDIQYF.

This clone has a handful of counts. This chain links TRBV19 with TRBJ1-2; TRBD1 matches 7 bases. V was pared by 2 bases and J by 8 bases, with 2 bases of the junction left unmatched. Germline values: CDR1 LNHDA, CDR2 SQIVND (reference sequence). The CDR3 runs 12 residues. The CDR3 nucleotides read TGTGCCAGTAGTATAAGGGGGCCGGGCTACACCTTC. This sequence encodes CASSIRGPGYTF.

The V and J genes are TRBV25-1 and TRBJ1-1; weak D call: TRBD1 (5 bases). Germline lookup yields CDR1 MGHDK and CDR2 SYGVNS. Trimming shortened V by 5 bases and J by 4 bases, and 17 bases separated the two germline ends. CDR3 length: 15 amino acids. The CDR3 nucleotides are TGTGCCAGCAGTCCCCCAGGGTTTGTTAGCACTGAAGCTTTCTTT. Amino acid sequence: CASSPPGFVSTEAFF.

The V gene is TRBV7-9, the J gene TRBJ2-1; 9 bases align to TRBD2. V shed 1 base and J 9 bases; nucleotides not matched to a gene: 7. Germline CDR1 and CDR2: SEHNR and FQNEAQ (reference sequence). The CDR3 consists of 15 residues. The CDR3 DNA sequence: TGTGCCAGCAGCTTAGAGGGCGGGGGGGCGTCTGAGCAGTTCTTC. Protein: CASSLEGGGASEQFF. The variable domain in full, completed from reference TRBV7-9 and TRBJ2-1, reads DTGVSQNPRHKITKRGQNVTFRCDPISEHNRLYWYRQTLGQGPEFLTYFQNEAQLEKSRLLSDRFSAERPKGSFSTLEIQRTEQGDSAMYLCASSLEGGGASEQFFGPGTRLTVL.

The V and J genes are TRBV9 and TRBJ2-3; 13 positions match TRBD2. Germline-derived CDR1 and CDR2 are SGDLS and YYNGEE. The length of the CDR3 is 16 residues. The trim removed 4 bases at V and 1 base at J, leaving 3 bases unmatched. For the CDR3, the DNA is TGTGCCAGCAGCACTGGGACTAGCGGGGGCACAGATACGCAGTATTTT. This translates into CASSTGTSGGTDTQYF. Variable domain in full (rest from reference TRBV9 and TRBJ2-3): DSGVTQTPKHLITATGQRVTLRCSPRSGDLSVYWYQQSLDQGLQFLIQYYNGEERAKGNILERFSAQQFPDLHSELNLSSLELGDSALYFCASSTGTSGGTDTQYFGPGTRLTVL.

The rearrangement uses TRBV11-2 and TRBJ2-1; 7 bases are a match to TRBD1. Germline V gives CDR1 SGHAT, CDR2 FQNNGV. Trimming at V came to 5 bases and at J to 7 bases, leaving 8 bases not matched to a gene. The CDR3 consists of 14 residues. CDR3 amino acids: CASSQDRVGNEQFF. The DNA for the CDR3 is TGTGCCAGCAGCCAAGACAGGGTTGGGAATGAGCAGTTCTTC.

The CDR3: CASSVAGLNNEQFF. The CDR3, as DNA: TGTGCCAGCAGCGTAGCGGGTCTCAACAATGAGCAGTTCTTC. V gene TRBV7-3 combines with J gene TRBJ2-1; 7 positions match TRBD2. From germline, CDR1 is SGHTA and CDR2 FQGTGA. Trimming took 5 bases from V and 5 from J; bases not matched to a gene: 6. The CDR3 runs 14 residues.

The V gene is TRBV3-1 (or the pseudogene TRBV3-2), the J gene TRBJ1-2; D is possibly TRBD1 (6 bases). The germline CDR1 and CDR2 sequences are LGHDT and YNNKEL (reference sequence). V lost 4 bases, J lost 1 base, and 10 bases lay in between. The CDR3 contains 14 residues. The DNA for the CDR3 is TGTGCCAGCAGCCTCCGGGACATTAACTATGGCTACACCTTC. As protein: CASSLRDINYGYTF.

This clone is a singleton in its sample. This rearrangement joins TRBV4-1 to TRBJ2-5, with D possibly TRBD2 on 7 matching bases. CDR1 is MGHRA and CDR2 is YSYEKL in the germline V gene. The ends were cut back, 3 bases at V and 7 bases at J, with 21 bases in the middle. The CDR3 is 16 residues long. The CDR3 reads CASSHNSGGPAPTQYF. Here the CDR3 DNA reads TGCGCCAGCAGCCACAACTCCGGGGGGCCCGCTCCGACCCAGTACTTC.

The chain links TRBV5-4 to TRBJ1-1; D is undetermined. Germline V lookup: CDR1 SGHNT, CDR2 YYREEE (reference sequence). The CDR3 is made up of 15 amino acids. Trimming took 2 bases from V and 4 from J, leaving 15 bases between them. The CDR3 loop is CASSFGGESSTEAFF. As DNA, the CDR3 is TGTGCCAGCAGCTTTGGCGGGGAATCGAGCACTGAAGCTTTCTTT.

The chain joins TRBV4-1 to TRBJ2-3, with D possibly matching TRBD2 (6 bases). The CDR3 length is 17 residues. V dropped 0 bases and J dropped 2 bases, with 15 bases sitting between them. CDR1 MGHRA and CDR2 YSYEKL come from the germline V gene. DNA for the CDR3: TGCGCCAGCAGCCAAGATGGACTACATCCCTCCACAGATACGCAGTATTTT. Residues: CASSQDGLHPSTDTQYF.

The CDR3 loop is CASSESPPGTINNQPQHF. CDR3 coding DNA: TGTGCCAGCAGTGAAAGTCCGCCAGGTACCATAAACAATCAGCCCCAGCATTTT. The rearrangement links TRBV6-1 to TRBJ1-5; D gene uncertain. The CDR3 has 18 amino acids. The germline V gene encodes CDR1 MNHNS and CDR2 SASEGT. The V end lost 2 bases, the J end lost 3 bases, and 20 bases lay between the germline ends.

There are a few counts of this clone. DNA of the CDR3: TGTGCCAGCAGCCAAAACGGGGGTGATCAGCCCCAGCATTTT. Its translation: CASSQNGGDQPQHF. This chain uses TRBV4-2 with TRBJ1-5, with a weak D call TRBD1 (5 bases). Per germline, CDR1 LGHNA and CDR2 YNFKEQ. The CDR3 loop spans 14 amino acids. V was clipped by 2 bases and J by 5 bases, with 10 bases between them.

V usage is TRBV11-2 and J usage is TRBJ2-2; no reliable D call. CDR1 and CDR2 (germline): SGHAT, FQNNGV. The V end lost 1 base, the J end lost 1 base, and 4 bases lay between the germline ends. The length of the CDR3 is 14 residues. The CDR3 protein is CASSLARNTGELFF. Here the CDR3 DNA reads TGTGCCAGCAGCTTAGCTAGGAACACCGGGGAGCTGTTTTTT.

V gene TRBV29-1 combines with J gene TRBJ1-4; 8 positions match TRBD1. The germline gives CDR1 SQVTM, CDR2 ANQGSEA. Trimming removed 5 bases from V and 6 bases from J; junction bases left unmatched: 5. The CDR3 covers 13 residues. CDR3 sequence (DNA): TGCAGCGTTTCACAGGGGGGATATGAAAAACTGTTTTTT. The encoded protein is CSVSQGGYEKLFF.

V and J are TRBV21-1 and TRBJ2-7; TRBD2 reflects the table's D call only, with no check against the DNA. TRBV21-1 is reported as a pseudogene. CDR3 size: 14 residues. This CDR3 is CATSIAGELYEQYF. The CDR3 DNA is TGTGCCACCTCCATAGCGGGGGAACTCTACGAGCAGTACTTC.

The V gene is TRBV7-9, the J gene TRBJ2-7; 9 bases match TRBD1. V lost 11 bases to trimming and J lost 7 bases; unmatched junction nucleotides: 9. Germline V gene lookup returns CDR1 SEHNR and CDR2 FQNEAQ (reference sequence). The CDR3 sequence is 12 residues long. CDR3 nucleotides: TGTGCCGGCGGGGACAGGGCTGAAGAGCAGTACTTC. This translates into CAGGDRAEEQYF.

The gene calls are TRBV2 and TRBJ1-4, with 7 bases that match TRBD1. There are 10 residues in the CDR3. Trimming took 10 bases from V and 11 from J; bases not matched to a gene: 4. CDR1 is SNHLY, CDR2 FYNNEI, per germline. This chain's CDR3 is CATQQGKLFF. The CDR3 DNA is TGTGCCACCCAACAGGGGAAACTGTTTTTT. Based on the CDR3 plus reference TRBV2 and TRBJ1-4, the full variable domain is EPEVTQTPSHQVTQMGQEVILRCVPISNHLYFYWYRQILGQKVEFLVSFYNNEISEKSEIFDDQFSVERPDGSNFTLKIRSTKLEDSAMYFCATQQGKLFFGSGTQLSVL.

The J gene is TRBJ2-7, the V gene TRBV6-5, with D possibly matching TRBD2 (7 bases). V dropped 7 bases and J dropped 2 bases, with 15 bases sitting between them. Germline V gives CDR1 MNHEY, CDR2 SVGAGI. The CDR3 spans 14 residues. The CDR3 region has the DNA TGTGCCAGCAATCCGGGGGGCCTAACCTACGAGCAGTACTTC. This gives the protein CASNPGGLTYEQYF.